Below, 21 T cell receptor beta chains from the same sample are listed, as sequenced in a study of glioma-infiltrating T cells. TCR alpha and beta CDR3 regions were amplified from RNA using iRepertoire nested multiplex PCR. TCRdb re-called the multiplex PCR reads through MiXCR, storing one row per CDR3 protein. The sample yields a few hundred thousand distinct CDR3 sequences, roughly two fifths seen once. Sequenced sample: glioma tissue, nonneoplastic brain tissue, or PBMCs (not recorded which). These receptors were taken from a human donor with low-grade glioma or glioblastoma, undergoing nonglioma brain surgery, or in good health (not recorded which).

Many counts were recorded for this clonotype. The V and J genes are TRBV27 and TRBJ1-1, with D possibly TRBD1 on 6 matching bases. Looked up from germline, CDR1 is MNHEY and CDR2 is SMNVEV (reference sequence). Trimming pared 7 bases from V and 7 bases from J, leaving 19 bases between. This CDR3 has 14 amino acids. CDR3 loop: CASNLYGTKGEAFF. For the CDR3, the DNA is TGTGCCAGCAACCTATACGGGACAAAGGGTGAAGCTTTCTTT.

Details on this clonotype: A much larger clone is a single base away; this may be a read error. V gene TRBV6-5 combines with J gene TRBJ1-1, with D unresolved. Germline V gene sequence: CDR1 MNHEY, CDR2 SVGAGI. V lost 5 bases and J 2 bases, leaving 9 bases between the germline ends. The CDR3 has 13 amino acids. CDR3 loop: CASSDKANTEAFF. In nucleotides, the CDR3 is TGTGCCAGCAGTGATAAGGCTAACACTGAAGCTTTCTTT.

V usage is TRBV6-5 and J usage is TRBJ2-7; D might be TRBD2 (5 bases). The germline V and J ends were trimmed by 1 base and 5 bases, with 18 bases remaining between them. The CDR3 length is 16 residues. Germline V gene sequence: CDR1 MNHEY, CDR2 SVGAGI. CDR3 in DNA: TGTGCCAGCAGTTACTTTGTACGAGCGGAAAAGGACGAGCAGTACTTC. Its translation is CASSYFVRAEKDEQYF.

For this clonotype: This sequence may be a read error, since a much larger clone differs from it by one base. The V call is TRBV28, the J call TRBJ1-2; D is possibly TRBD1 (5 bases). The CDR3 loop spans 13 amino acids. V was clipped by 9 bases and J by 2 bases, with 13 bases between them. From germline, CDR1 is MDHEN and CDR2 SYDVKM. CDR3 DNA sequence: TGTGCCAGAACCCCGGGGCCGAACTATGGCTACACCTTC. Its protein product is CARTPGPNYGYTF.

V gene TRBV27 combines with J gene TRBJ2-1; D is tentatively TRBD1 or TRBD2 (5 bases each). V was clipped by 6 bases and J by 0 bases, with 12 bases between them. This CDR3 has 15 residues. The germline V gene has CDR1 MNHEY and CDR2 SMNVEV (reference sequence). DNA for the CDR3: TGTGCCAGCAGAACCCCAGGGAGCTCCTACAATGAGCAGTTCTTC. Translating it yields CASRTPGSSYNEQFF.

Ten or more counts support this clonotype. V is TRBV6-2 or TRBV6-3 and J is TRBJ2-7; D is unclear. The CDR3 is 11 residues long. CDR1 MNHEY and CDR2 SVGEGT come from the germline V gene. V was trimmed by 2 bases and J by 6 bases, leaving 5 bases between them. CDR3 amino acids: CASSYQLEQYF. The CDR3 DNA follows: TGTGCCAGCAGTTACCAGCTCGAGCAGTACTTC.

Many counts were recorded for this clonotype. The V and J genes are TRBV24-1 and TRBJ2-3, with D possibly being TRBD2 (5 bases). Per germline, CDR1 KGHDR and CDR2 SFDVKD. CDR3 length: 13 amino acids. Trimming left V 7 bases short and J 6 bases short, with 13 bases between. The CDR3 loop is CATRSMEADTQYF. DNA for the CDR3: TGTGCCACCAGATCAATGGAGGCTGATACGCAGTATTTT.

This clonotype was detected only once. Because it lacks the conserved phenylalanine or tryptophan at the end, this CDR3 is likely a read error. This chain joins TRBV6-2 or TRBV6-3 and TRBJ2-1; D is uncertain. V dropped 7 bases and J dropped 7 bases, with 20 bases sitting between them. The CDR3 extends over 15 amino acids. Germline-derived CDR1 and CDR2 are MNHEY and SVGEGT. The CDR3 DNA sequence: TGTGCCAGCACTTTGGGCAGGACGGTAGGGAATGAGCAGTTCTTA. Translation gives CASTLGRTVGNEQFL.

The gene calls are TRBV4-1 and TRBJ1-1, with D tentatively TRBD1 (5 bases). CDR1 is MGHRA and CDR2 is YSYEKL in the germline V gene. The CDR3 is 18 residues long. Trimming left V 0 bases short and J 0 bases short, with 17 bases between. CDR3 protein: CASSQDLRTSRLNTEAFF. The DNA of the CDR3 is TGCGCCAGCAGCCAAGATCTCCGGACATCTCGCCTGAACACTGAAGCTTTCTTT.

This clonotype occurred many times. The chain employs TRBV6-1 and TRBJ1-2; D is undetermined. Germline lookup yields CDR1 MNHNS and CDR2 SASEGT. The ends were cut back, 0 bases at V and 8 bases at J, with 13 bases in the middle. This CDR3 region has 14 residues. The CDR3 DNA follows: TGTGCCAGCAGTGAAGCGCCGGTCCGTGGAGGCTACACCTTC. Its protein is CASSEAPVRGGYTF.

On this clonotype itself: At one of its ends the junction is not consistent with the germline gene, which may arise from a read error. CDR3 sequence reads: CASSNTSAPSYNERFF. CDR3 sequence (DNA): TGTGCCAGTAGTAACACTAGCGCACCTTCTTACAATGAGCGGTTCTTC. The V call is TRBV19, the J call TRBJ2-1, with 7 bases matching TRBD2. CDR3 length: 16 amino acids. Per the germline V gene, CDR1 is LNHDA and CDR2 is SQIVND (reference sequence).

Details on this clonotype: One end of the junction varies from germline; a read error may be responsible. The gene calls are TRBV19 and TRBJ2-2, with a tentative D call TRBD1 (6 bases). CDR3 length equals 13 residues. Germline V gives CDR1 LNHDA, CDR2 SQIVND (reference sequence). The CDR3 loop is CASSIGQHGELSF. CDR3 in DNA: TGTGCCAGTAGTATTGGACAGCACGGGGAGCTGTCTTTT.

This clonotype occurred a few times. The V gene is TRBV6-4, the J gene TRBJ2-1; 7 positions match TRBD2. The CDR3 has 15 amino acids. V dropped 4 bases and J dropped 6; count of bases not matched to a gene: 9. Germline V lookup: CDR1 MRHNA, CDR2 SNTAGT. The CDR3 protein is CASSVASGSFNEQFF. Written as DNA, the CDR3 is TGTGCCAGCAGTGTAGCTAGCGGAAGTTTCAATGAGCAGTTCTTC.

In its sample, this clonotype was seen many times. The chain links TRBV7-2 to TRBJ2-5; perhaps TRBD1 as D (6 bases). CDR1 and CDR2 (germline): SGHTA, FQGNSA. The CDR3 length is 14 residues. Trimming removed 5 bases at V and 0 bases at J, with 10 bases between. CDR3 in DNA: TGTGCCAGCAGCCAAGGGACAAACCAAGAGACCCAGTACTTC. It yields the protein CASSQGTNQETQYF.

The CDR3 reads CASSYDYSGMNTGELFF. The CDR3 DNA follows: TGTGCCAGCAGTTACGACTATAGCGGGATGAACACCGGGGAGCTGTTTTTT. This sequence joins TRBV27 and TRBJ2-2, with 8 nucleotides matching TRBD2. The ends lost 4 bases at V and 1 base at J; junction bases unmatched: 8. CDR1 and CDR2 (germline): MNHEY, SMNVEV (reference sequence). This CDR3 is 17 amino acids long.

The rearrangement uses TRBV28 and TRBJ1-5; D is unclear. Germline V gene data show CDR1 as MDHEN and CDR2 as SYDVKM. The ends were cut back, 5 bases at V and 1 base at J, with 12 bases in the middle. The CDR3 loop spans 15 amino acids. The CDR3 protein is CASSPMTGSNQPQHF. The DNA of the CDR3 is TGTGCCAGCAGTCCGATGACTGGGAGCAATCAGCCCCAGCATTTT. The entire variable domain, with the rest obtained from reference TRBV28 and TRBJ1-5, is as follows: DVKVTQSSRYLVKRTGEKVFLECVQDMDHENMFWYRQDPGLGLRLIYFSYDVKMKEKGDIPEGYSVSREKKERFSLILESASTNQTSMYLCASSPMTGSNQPQHFGDGTRLSIL.

The V call is TRBV11-3, the J call TRBJ2-5; a possible D gene is TRBD1 (6 bases). V was clipped by 2 bases and J by 6 bases, with 13 bases between them. The V gene's germline CDR1 is SGHNT and CDR2 YENEEA. The CDR3 loop spans 14 amino acids. CDR3: CASSLRAGVKTQYF. For the CDR3, the DNA is TGTGCCAGCAGCTTAAGGGCAGGGGTGAAGACCCAGTACTTC.

J is TRBJ2-3 and V is TRBV7-6; TRBD2 agrees at 8 bases. Germline lookup yields CDR1 SGHVS and CDR2 FNYEAQ. V lost 0 bases and J lost 1; bases outside the gene matches: 12. The CDR3 has 19 amino acids. CDR3 region: CASSLAPSGSNRGTDTQYF. The CDR3 DNA reads as TGTGCCAGCAGCTTAGCGCCAAGCGGGAGTAACCGGGGCACAGATACGCAGTATTTT.

As to this clonotype: Given a much more abundant clone one base away, this may be a read error. The V call is TRBV15, the J call TRBJ1-1; unclear D gene. The CDR3 sequence is 13 residues long. Germline CDR1 is LNHNV and CDR2 is YYDKDF (reference sequence). CDR3 sequence reads: CATIRDVSRVELF. CDR3 DNA sequence: TGTGCCACCATCAGAGATGTTTCCCGGGTGGAGCTTTTT.

This chain connects TRBV20-1 to TRBJ2-7; D is ambiguous. Germline CDR1 is DFQATT and CDR2 is SNEGSKA (reference sequence). The germline V and J ends were trimmed by 1 base and 4 bases, with 14 bases remaining between them. The CDR3 totals 14 residues. CDR3 loop: CSARGRMGSYEQYF. CDR3 nucleotides: TGCAGTGCTAGAGGCCGTATGGGATCTTACGAGCAGTACTTC.

This clonotype was counted a few times. This chain joins TRBV20-1 and TRBJ2-1; D unresolved. Germline V CDR1 and CDR2: DFQATT, SNEGSKA (reference sequence). This CDR3 contains 15 residues. V was clipped by 1 base and J by 0 bases, with 10 bases between them. DNA for the CDR3: TGCAGTGCTAGAGGGGCGGATAGCTCCTACAATGAGCAGTTCTTC. Its translation: CSARGADSSYNEQFF.